These 16 T cell receptor beta chains came from one sample sequenced in a study of control samples from healthy donors and cancer patients. The repertoire was sequenced with immunoSEQ multiplex PCR; TCRdb's copy has only in-frame clones and lacks some. The data hold some 120,000 clones, with approximately 90% observed a single time. Material: blood. The source is a man between 18 and 29 years old in good health.

The chain is built from TRBV7-3 and TRBJ1-6; possible D gene TRBD1, 6 bases. Germline CDR1 SGHTA, CDR2 FQGTGA. The CDR3 is 15 amino acids. Trimming removed 5 bases at V and 9 bases at J, with 17 bases between. The CDR3, as DNA: TGTGCCAGCAGCCCCCGTCCAGGGGCGAGTTCACCCCTCCACTTT. This translates into CASSPRPGASSPLHF.

V is TRBV9 and J is TRBJ1-4; D unresolved. This CDR3 is built from 14 residues. The germline gives CDR1 SGDLS, CDR2 YYNGEE. Trimming left V 0 bases short and J 7 bases short, with 10 bases between. The CDR3 loop is CASSVEVAGEKLFF. DNA of the CDR3: TGTGCCAGCAGCGTAGAGGTCGCTGGTGAAAAACTGTTTTTT.

As DNA, the CDR3 is TGTGCCAGCAGTTACTCGATCATGGGGGGCTATGGCTACACCTTC. This sequence encodes CASSYSIMGGYGYTF. The chain uses TRBV6-5 and TRBJ1-2; weak D call: TRBD1 (5 bases). V gave up 0 bases and J gave up 4 bases, with 12 bases separating them. Germline V gene sequence: CDR1 MNHEY, CDR2 SVGAGI. The CDR3 contains 15 residues.

To note about this clone: The sample carries other DNA sequences with the same CDR3. This sequence joins TRBV20-1 and TRBJ2-7; D remains unclear. Trimming shortened V by 0 bases and J by 3 bases, and 3 bases separated the two germline ends. CDR1 and CDR2 (germline): DFQATT, SNEGSKA (reference sequence). This CDR3 has 11 residues. The DNA for the CDR3 is TGCAGTGCTAGAGACAACTACGAGCAGTACTTC. Protein product: CSARDNYEQYF.

V usage is TRBV6-5 and J usage is TRBJ1-6; D perhaps matches TRBD1 (5 bases). The CDR3 spans 15 residues. CDR1 MNHEY and CDR2 SVGAGI come from the germline V gene. V shed 0 bases and J shed 5 bases, with 8 bases lying between them. For the CDR3, the DNA is TGTGCCAGCAGTTACTCCGAGACAGATAATTCACCCCTCCACTTT. Amino acids: CASSYSETDNSPLHF.

This chain uses TRBV18 with TRBJ1-4; D gene unclear. Trimming stripped 9 bases from V and 7 bases from J, with 15 bases between. The CDR3 is 13 amino acids. The germline V gene has CDR1 KGHSH and CDR2 LQKENI. CDR3 sequence: CASQNGLGEKLFF. The CDR3 DNA follows: TGTGCCAGTCAAAACGGCCTCGGTGAAAAACTGTTTTTT.

This clone has just a few counts. V and J are TRBV9 and TRBJ1-2, with 7 nucleotides matching TRBD1. V trimming: 4 bases; J trimming: 6 bases; junction bases outside the gene matches: 3. The germline V gene encodes CDR1 SGDLS and CDR2 YYNGEE. The CDR3 contains 12 residues. CDR3 region: CASSSTGDGYTF. CDR3 bases: TGTGCCAGCAGCTCTACAGGGGATGGCTACACCTTC.

J is TRBJ1-1 and V is TRBV18; possibly TRBD1 for D (6 bases). The germline V gene has CDR1 KGHSH and CDR2 LQKENI. Trimming took 4 bases from V and 0 from J, leaving 15 bases between them. The CDR3 has 16 amino acids. The CDR3 loop is CASSRSLDSMNTEAFF. The CDR3 coding sequence is TGTGCCAGCTCACGTAGTTTGGACAGCATGAACACTGAAGCTTTCTTT.

CDR3 protein: CASSWRDRGRNEQFF. In nucleotides, the CDR3 is TGCGCCAGCAGCTGGCGGGACAGGGGACGGAATGAGCAGTTCTTC. The genes are TRBV5-1 and TRBJ2-1; 10 nucleotides align to TRBD1. The CDR3 extends over 15 amino acids. From germline, CDR1 is SGHRS and CDR2 YFSETQ. V gave up 3 bases and J gave up 7 bases; unmatched junction bases: 7.

The chain uses TRBV7-2 and TRBJ2-5; maybe TRBD2 (5 bases). V gave up 4 bases and J gave up 1 base, with 10 bases separating them. Looked up from germline, CDR1 is SGHTA and CDR2 is FQGNSA. The CDR3 runs 14 residues. The CDR3 spells CASSSQAAQETQYF. CDR3 bases: TGTGCCAGCAGCTCGCAAGCGGCCCAAGAGACCCAGTACTTC.

This chain links TRBV29-1 with TRBJ2-2; 8 bases agree with TRBD2. V lost 3 bases to trimming and J lost 6 bases; unmatched junction nucleotides: 12. This CDR3 region has 16 residues. Germline V CDR1 and CDR2: SQVTM, ANQGSEA. CDR3 nucleotides: TGCAGCGTTGATCTCCGGGGGGGCGGGCTCGCCGGGGAGCTGTTTTTT. Translating gives CSVDLRGGGLAGELFF.

This chain joins TRBV5-1 and TRBJ1-1, with D tentatively TRBD1 (5 bases). This CDR3 spans 14 amino acids. CDR1 and CDR2 from the germline V gene are SGHRS and YFSETQ. Trimming pared 6 bases from V and 0 bases from J, leaving 12 bases between. This chain's CDR3 is CASIEDTVNTEAFF. CDR3 DNA sequence: TGCGCCAGCATCGAGGACACCGTGAACACTGAAGCTTTCTTT.

The chain links TRBV6-5 to TRBJ1-2; D may be TRBD1 (5 bases). The V gene's germline CDR1 is MNHEY and CDR2 SVGAGI. CDR3 size: 14 residues. Trimming stripped 7 bases from V and 1 base from J, with 13 bases between. The CDR3 DNA reads as TGTGCCAGCACCTTCACCGACAGTAACTATGGCTACACCTTC. It encodes CASTFTDSNYGYTF.

This clone was seen just once. This chain links TRBV5-4 with TRBJ2-7; TRBD1 agrees at 9 bases. V lost 0 bases, J lost 4 bases, and 5 bases stayed unmatched. Germline V gene sequence: CDR1 SGHNT, CDR2 YYREEE (reference sequence). This CDR3 comprises 15 residues. The CDR3 nucleotides read TGTGCCAGCAGCTTGGCCGGGACAGGGCAATACGAGCAGTACTTC. This codes for CASSLAGTGQYEQYF.

The chain has TRBV27 and TRBJ2-2; 8 bases fit TRBD1. The V segment lost 5 bases and the J segment 6 bases; nucleotides outside the gene matches: 11. The CDR3 loop spans 16 amino acids. Germline V gene sequence: CDR1 MNHEY, CDR2 SMNVEV (reference sequence). The CDR3 sequence is CASSITGTGRPGELFF. In nucleotides, the CDR3 is TGTGCCAGCAGTATAACCGGGACAGGAAGACCCGGGGAGCTGTTTTTT.

This rearrangement joins TRBV15 to TRBJ1-4; D is undetermined. The V and J ends lost 0 bases and 10 bases respectively, with 9 bases between them. The CDR3 extends over 13 amino acids. Germline V CDR1 and CDR2: LNHNV, YYDKDF (reference sequence). As DNA, the CDR3 is TGTGCCACCAGCAGAGATAGGGCGGGAAAACTGTTTTTT. Its translation is CATSRDRAGKLFF.